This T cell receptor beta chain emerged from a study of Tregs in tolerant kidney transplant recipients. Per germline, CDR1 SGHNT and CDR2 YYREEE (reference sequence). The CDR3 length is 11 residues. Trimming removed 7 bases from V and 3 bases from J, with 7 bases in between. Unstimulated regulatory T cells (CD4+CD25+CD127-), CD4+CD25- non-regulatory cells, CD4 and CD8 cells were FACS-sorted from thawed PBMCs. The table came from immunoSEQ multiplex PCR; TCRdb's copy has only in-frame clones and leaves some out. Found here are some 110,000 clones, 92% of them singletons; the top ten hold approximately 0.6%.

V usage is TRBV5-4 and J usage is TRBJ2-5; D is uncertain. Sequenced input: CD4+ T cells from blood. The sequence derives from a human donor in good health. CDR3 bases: TGTGCCAGCGGCAAGAAAGAGACCCAGTACTTC. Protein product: CASGKKETQYF.